This T cell receptor beta chain was found in a study of cytomegalovirus exposure and HLA in healthy donors. 60 Vbeta and 13 Jbeta primers were used in PCR. Some clones are missing from TCRdb's copy, which holds only in-frame ones; the method was immunoSEQ multiplex PCR. Found here are 110,000 to 150,000 clones, roughly 70% of them singletons; the top ten hold 2.1%. Study observations and caveats: No immune exposure information besides CMV serostatus was available. More clonal expansion characterized HLA-associated TCR beta chains than equally common others in a later analysis. According to a later analysis, most TCR beta chains associated with CMV appeared HLA-restricted.

The CDR3 is 15 residues long. Germline V lookup: CDR1 LNHDA, CDR2 SQIVND (reference sequence). V lost 2 bases and J lost 0, with 7 bases in between. As concerns this clone: The antigen remains unidentified.

Healthy individuals who donated bone marrow served as the donors. The sequencing sample was made of PBMCs. V is TRBV19 and J is TRBJ2-2; no reliable D call. The receptor comes from a woman aged 55-70 years in good health and CMV-seropositive. CDR3 coding DNA: TGTGCCAGTAGTATATCTAAGACGAACACCGGGGAGCTGTTTTTT. As protein: CASSISKTNTGELFF.